The 6 T cell receptor beta chains reported below all come from one sample, sequenced in a study of blood T cell repertoires in COVID-19 (dated by TCRdb to the early 2020s). Library construction relied on the immunoSEQ multiplex PCR assay. What TCRdb holds here is the immuneACCESS table cut down to in-frame rearrangements. Part of the clones is not present; checked against another copy, under half of the missing clones reflect an unresolved V gene, and the others are unexplained. Recorded for this sample are fewer than 30,000 clones; 72% of them occurred a single time. The biggest ten clones account for roughly 21% of the sample. The sequencing sample was made of peripheral blood. All receptors come from a boy aged 2 to 9 with active or convalescent COVID-19.

This chain joins TRBV6-2 or TRBV6-3 and TRBJ2-7; 7 bases are a match to TRBD2. After removal of 6 bases from V and 2 bases from J, the junction contained 16 bases not matched to a gene. Germline loops: CDR1 MNHEY, CDR2 SVGEGT. The CDR3 is 17 amino acids. The CDR3 DNA is TGTGCCAGCAGCTATGACCGGCGCGGGAGTAACCCCTACGAGCAGTACTTC. Its protein product is CASSYDRRGSNPYEQYF.

The rearrangement joins TRBV30 to TRBJ1-5, with D possibly matching TRBD1 (5 bases). Germline CDR1 GTSNPN, CDR2 SVGIG (reference sequence). This CDR3 has 17 amino acids. Between the trimmed V and J ends, which lost 5 bases and 2 bases, there was a span of 22 bases. The CDR3 nucleotides are TGTGCCTGGGGGCGCGACCGGGTCCGGGGGGGCAATCAGCCCCAGCATTTT. The encoded protein is CAWGRDRVRGGNQPQHF.

The J gene is TRBJ1-1, the V gene TRBV6-2 or TRBV6-3; possibly TRBD1 for D (5 bases). Trimming stripped 4 bases from V and 1 base from J, with 13 bases between. Germline assignment: CDR1 MNHEY and CDR2 SVGEGT. CDR3 size: 15 residues. The CDR3, as DNA: TGTGCCAGCAGTTTCCCCAAAACAGGGAACACTGAAGCTTTCTTT. Translated: CASSFPKTGNTEAFF.

The V call is TRBV5-6, the J call TRBJ2-3; 8 positions match TRBD2. Germline V gene data show CDR1 as SGHDT and CDR2 as YYEEEE. After removal of 2 bases from V and 6 bases from J, the junction contained 11 bases not matched to a gene. The CDR3 has 16 residues. CDR3 sequence reads: CASSLSGRGFIDTQYF. The CDR3 DNA is TGTGCCAGCAGCTTAAGCGGGAGAGGCTTTATTGATACGCAGTATTTT.

This clone appeared a single time. The chain links TRBV4-1 to TRBJ2-5; a weak D match, TRBD2 (5 bases). CDR1 and CDR2 (germline): MGHRA, YSYEKL. The CDR3 is 14 residues long. The germline V and J ends were trimmed by 1 base and 5 bases, with 11 bases remaining between them. CDR3 region: CASSQVPSLETQYF. DNA of the CDR3: TGCGCCAGCAGCCAAGTTCCTAGCTTGGAGACCCAGTACTTC.

The chain links TRBV10-1 to TRBJ1-1; no clear D. CDR1 is WNHNN and CDR2 is SYGVQD in the germline V gene (reference sequence). Trimming left V 5 bases short and J 0 bases short, with 7 bases between. This CDR3 contains 13 residues. The CDR3 loop is CASSRTLNTEAFF. DNA for the CDR3: TGCGCCAGCAGTAGGACTTTGAACACTGAAGCTTTCTTT.